Listed here are 27 T cell receptor beta chains from one sample, sequenced in a study of blood T cell repertoires in COVID-19. Some clones are missing from TCRdb's copy, which holds only in-frame ones; the method was immunoSEQ multiplex PCR. The sample consists of about 300,000 clones, around 88% of them appearing once. The sequencing input was peripheral blood. The receptor set was obtained from a woman aged 30 to 39 who had recovered from COVID-19.

The chain couples TRBV19 to TRBJ2-2; 8 bases line up with TRBD1. The CDR3 loop spans 13 amino acids. Germline V gene data show CDR1 as LNHDA and CDR2 as SQIVND (reference sequence). J gave up 4 bases and V 8 bases, and 3 bases lay outside the gene matches. This chain's CDR3 is CASGQGGTGELFF. The CDR3 coding sequence is TGTGCCAGTGGACAGGGAGGCACCGGGGAGCTGTTTTTT.

Written as DNA, the CDR3 is TGTGCCAGCAGCGCGAGACTAGCGGGGGGCCTCGATACGCAGTATTTT. It encodes CASSARLAGGLDTQYF. The V call is TRBV7-2, the J call TRBJ2-3; 13 nucleotides match TRBD2. This CDR3 has 16 residues. The V gene end was trimmed by 5 bases and the J gene end by 6 bases; junction bases not matched to a gene: 8. Germline CDR1 and CDR2: SGHTA and FQGNSA.

This clone showed up just a few times. This chain links TRBV28 with TRBJ1-2, with a weak D call TRBD1 (6 bases). The length of the CDR3 is 16 residues. Deletions cut 6 bases from V and 4 bases from J, with 21 bases between. Germline V lookup: CDR1 MDHEN, CDR2 SYDVKM. CDR3 nucleotides: TGTGCCAGCAGCACGCCAAAGGGGGGGAAGGTCTATGGCTACACCTTC. Translation gives CASSTPKGGKVYGYTF.

This sequence joins TRBV7-2 and TRBJ2-1, with a tentative D call TRBD2 (7 bases). From germline, CDR1 is SGHTA and CDR2 FQGNSA. Trimming removed 7 bases from V and 1 base from J, with 17 bases in between. The CDR3 runs 16 residues. The CDR3 sequence is CASTPPGGPSYNEQFF. CDR3 DNA: TGTGCCAGCACCCCCCCGGGGGGCCCATCCTACAATGAGCAGTTCTTC.

This clone was seen more than once but under ten times. The rearrangement links TRBV6-5 to TRBJ1-2; TRBD1 matches 9 bases. From germline, CDR1 is MNHEY and CDR2 SVGAGI. J gave up 5 bases and V 6 bases, and 7 bases lay outside the gene matches. The CDR3 is 14 residues long. The CDR3 DNA reads as TGTGCCAGCAGACTATGGACAGGGGAGTATGGCTACACCTTC. Protein sequence: CASRLWTGEYGYTF.

The chain links TRBV5-8 to TRBJ1-5; D possibly corresponds to TRBD1 (6 bases). Germline CDR1 reads SGHTS; CDR2 reads YDEGEE. The CDR3 consists of 14 residues. V gave up 0 bases and J gave up 12 bases, with 16 bases separating them. CDR3 sequence: CASSLGGGLARQHF. For the CDR3, the DNA is TGTGCCAGCAGCTTGGGGGGGGGCTTAGCGCGCCAGCATTTT. Filled out from reference TRBV5-8 and TRBJ1-5, the complete variable domain reads EAGVTQSPTHLIKTRGQQATLRCSPISGHTSVYWYQQALGLGLQFLLWYDEGEERNRGNFPPRFSGRQFPNYSSELNVNALELEDSALYLCASSLGGGLARQHFGDGTRLSIL.

The chain uses TRBV28 and TRBJ1-5; perhaps TRBD1 as D (6 bases). CDR3 length equals 18 residues. V was pared by 2 bases and J by 5 bases, with 22 bases between. Germline CDR1 and CDR2: MDHEN and SYDVKM. CDR3 bases: TGTGCCAGCAGTTTAAGGGGGACCTCCTTAGCCGTCGATCAGCCCCAGCATTTT. Amino acids: CASSLRGTSLAVDQPQHF.

The chain couples TRBV4-2 to TRBJ2-2; TRBD1 matches at 10 bases. The trim removed 1 base at V and 3 bases at J, leaving 5 bases unmatched. From germline, CDR1 is LGHNA and CDR2 YNFKEQ. CDR3 length: 17 residues. CDR3 sequence (DNA): TGTGCCAGCAGCCAAGTCCCAGGACAGGGGGACACCGGGGAGCTGTTTTTT. This gives the protein CASSQVPGQGDTGELFF.

The chain recombines TRBV7-9 with TRBJ2-2, with D possibly being TRBD2 (6 bases). Germline CDR1 SEHNR, CDR2 FQNEAQ (reference sequence). Trimming removed 5 bases from V and 1 base from J, with 11 bases in between. This CDR3 has 15 residues. The CDR3 protein is CASSLVGGNTGELFF. CDR3 nucleotide sequence: TGTGCCAGCAGCCTAGTCGGGGGGAACACCGGGGAGCTGTTTTTT. The variable domain in full, completed from reference TRBV7-9 and TRBJ2-2, reads DTGVSQNPRHKITKRGQNVTFRCDPISEHNRLYWYRQTLGQGPEFLTYFQNEAQLEKSRLLSDRFSAERPKGSFSTLEIQRTEQGDSAMYLCASSLVGGNTGELFFGEGSRLTVL.

The chain links TRBV4-1 to TRBJ2-2, with unresolved D. This CDR3 has 14 amino acids. With 3 bases removed from V and 8 bases from J, the gap between germline ends came to 13 bases. Germline V lookup: CDR1 MGHRA, CDR2 YSYEKL. The CDR3 sequence: CASSQVQAVGELFF. CDR3 coding DNA: TGCGCCAGCAGCCAGGTTCAGGCTGTAGGGGAGCTGTTTTTT.

The CDR3 bases are TGCAGCGTTGATGGGGTTGGGGGCGGATCCTACGAGCAGTACTTC. It is translated as CSVDGVGGGSYEQYF. This chain joins TRBV29-1 and TRBJ2-7; a possible D gene is TRBD1 (6 bases). Germline CDR1 reads SQVTM; CDR2 reads ANQGSEA. CDR3 length: 15 amino acids. Trimming removed 3 bases from V and 1 base from J, with 16 bases in between.

The rearrangement uses TRBV4-2 and TRBJ1-1; D is unresolved. The length of the CDR3 is 13 residues. CDR1 is LGHNA, CDR2 YNFKEQ, per germline. Deletions cut 0 bases from V and 5 bases from J, with 7 bases between. The CDR3 sequence: CASSQEYRTEAFF. CDR3 coding DNA: TGTGCCAGCAGCCAAGAGTATCGGACTGAAGCTTTCTTT.

With respect to this clone: Distinct nucleotide sequences in the sample also encode this CDR3. The chain links TRBV6-5 to TRBJ2-7; TRBD1 aligns across 8 bases. The ends lost 5 bases at V and 4 bases at J; junction bases unmatched: 7. The CDR3 is made up of 14 amino acids. Germline lookup yields CDR1 MNHEY and CDR2 SVGAGI. For the CDR3, the DNA is TGTGCCAGCAGTACCCCCGGACAGGGATACGAGCAGTACTTC. Its protein is CASSTPGQGYEQYF.

V gene TRBV24-1 combines with J gene TRBJ2-2; 14 bases line up with TRBD2. CDR1 and CDR2 (germline): KGHDR, SFDVKD. The CDR3 consists of 19 residues. With 5 bases clipped from V and 2 bases from J, the junction kept 9 bases outside the gene matches. In DNA, the CDR3 is TGTGCCACCAGTGGCCAATCCGGGACTAGCGGGGGTAACACCGGGGAGCTGTTTTTT. Translated: CATSGQSGTSGGNTGELFF.

The V and J genes are TRBV18 and TRBJ2-4, with 8 bases identical to TRBD1. The CDR3 is made up of 14 amino acids. Trimming removed 2 bases from V and 4 bases from J; junction bases left unmatched: 1. The germline V gene encodes CDR1 KGHSH and CDR2 LQKENI. The CDR3 nucleotides are TGTGCCAGCTCACCAAACAGGGGGAAAAACATTCAGTACTTC. Its protein product is CASSPNRGKNIQYF.

The gene calls are TRBV2 and TRBJ2-7, with TRBD1 matching over 11 bases. J gave up 5 bases and V 6 bases, and 6 bases lay outside the gene matches. The CDR3 consists of 14 residues. From germline, CDR1 is SNHLY and CDR2 FYNNEI. For the CDR3, the DNA is TGTGCCAGCAGCCCGGACAGGGGGCGGGACGAGCAGTACTTC. Translation: CASSPDRGRDEQYF.

The rearrangement links TRBV2 to TRBJ1-2; 9 bases align to TRBD1. Trimming took 0 bases from V and 8 from J; bases not matched to a gene: 4. This CDR3 contains 14 residues. Germline V CDR1 and CDR2: SNHLY, FYNNEI. The CDR3 protein is CASSEAGTGRGYTF. CDR3 sequence (DNA): TGTGCCAGCAGTGAAGCCGGGACAGGGCGAGGCTACACCTTC.

V and J are TRBV28 and TRBJ2-3; maybe TRBD2 (6 bases). The CDR3 sequence is 15 residues long. With 2 bases removed from V and 2 bases from J, the gap between germline ends came to 11 bases. Germline V gene sequence: CDR1 MDHEN, CDR2 SYDVKM. The CDR3: CASSLGGANTDTQYF. In nucleotides, the CDR3 is TGTGCCAGCAGTTTAGGAGGGGCAAACACAGATACGCAGTATTTT.

This clone appeared a single time. The chain recombines TRBV25-1 with TRBJ2-7; a possible D gene is TRBD2 (5 bases). The CDR3 runs to 14 residues. Germline V gene data show CDR1 as MGHDK and CDR2 as SYGVNS. Trimming cost V 2 bases and J 2 bases, with 10 bases left between them. CDR3: CASSEIGGAYEQYF. CDR3 nucleotide sequence: TGTGCCAGCAGTGAAATAGGAGGAGCCTACGAGCAGTACTTC.

The V call is TRBV7-9, the J call TRBJ1-3; TRBD1 matches 8 bases. Germline values: CDR1 SEHNR, CDR2 FQNEAQ (reference sequence). J lost 4 bases, V lost 4 bases, and 12 bases had no gene match. The CDR3 contains 17 residues. The CDR3 loop reads CASSWGFGTGVGNTIYF. For the CDR3, the DNA is TGTGCCAGCAGCTGGGGGTTTGGGACAGGTGTCGGAAACACCATATATTTT.

The rearrangement links TRBV12-5 to TRBJ1-1, with 9 bases matching TRBD1. The CDR3 has 16 residues. CDR1 and CDR2 from the germline V gene are LGHNT and FRNRAP. J lost 7 bases, V lost 4 bases, and 13 bases had no gene match. The CDR3 is CASGSDLLQGAFEAFF. The CDR3, as DNA: TGTGCTAGTGGTTCCGACCTATTACAGGGGGCATTTGAAGCTTTCTTT.

This chain uses TRBV5-6 with TRBJ1-2, with 9 bases aligning to TRBD1. Germline lookup yields CDR1 SGHDT and CDR2 YYEEEE. This CDR3 has 15 residues. The V gene end was trimmed by 2 bases and the J gene end by 3 bases; junction bases not matched to a gene: 5. CDR3 DNA sequence: TGTGCCAGCAGCTTTACAGGGGGCGCAGACTATGGCTACACCTTC. Translated, it gives CASSFTGGADYGYTF.

The rearrangement links TRBV27 to TRBJ2-5, with D unresolved. There are 18 residues in the CDR3. CDR1 is MNHEY, CDR2 SMNVEV, per germline (reference sequence). The ends were cut back, 3 bases at V and 2 bases at J, with 22 bases in the middle. The CDR3 DNA follows: TGTGCCAGCAGTTTCATGCCGAGGCCTCCCCAGTCGCAAGAGACCCAGTACTTC. Residues: CASSFMPRPPQSQETQYF.

The V call is TRBV4-1, the J call TRBJ2-5; D is ambiguous. The germline gives CDR1 MGHRA, CDR2 YSYEKL. There are 14 residues in the CDR3. V dropped 1 base and J dropped 0 bases, with 6 bases sitting between them. The CDR3 nucleotides read TGCGCCAGCAGCCAAGTAAATAACCAAGAGACCCAGTACTTC. Encoded protein: CASSQVNNQETQYF.

CDR3 region: CASIAQGLGEETQYF. The DNA of the CDR3 is TGTGCCAGCATTGCTCAGGGCCTAGGGGAAGAGACCCAGTACTTC. The chain uses TRBV6-5 and TRBJ2-5; D may be TRBD1 (5 bases). Germline CDR1 is MNHEY and CDR2 is SVGAGI. V dropped 7 bases and J dropped 3 bases, with 18 bases sitting between them. The CDR3 sequence is 15 residues long.

The chain combines TRBV5-1 with TRBJ1-2; D is ambiguous. V was shortened by 0 bases and J by 4 bases, with 10 bases between the two germline ends. This CDR3 contains 14 residues. CDR1 is SGHRS and CDR2 is YFSETQ in the germline V gene. CDR3 nucleotide sequence: TGCGCCAGCAGCTTGGCGTCCAGAAGCTATGGCTACACCTTC. It specifies CASSLASRSYGYTF.

This chain links TRBV28 with TRBJ2-7; 11 bases align to TRBD1. Germline CDR1 reads MDHEN; CDR2 reads SYDVKM. V was clipped by 4 bases and J by 3 bases; unmatched bases: 8. The CDR3 consists of 16 residues. The CDR3 coding sequence is TGTGCCAGCAGTTCCCCCGGGACAGGGGGTGACTACGAGCAGTACTTC. Its translation is CASSSPGTGGDYEQYF.